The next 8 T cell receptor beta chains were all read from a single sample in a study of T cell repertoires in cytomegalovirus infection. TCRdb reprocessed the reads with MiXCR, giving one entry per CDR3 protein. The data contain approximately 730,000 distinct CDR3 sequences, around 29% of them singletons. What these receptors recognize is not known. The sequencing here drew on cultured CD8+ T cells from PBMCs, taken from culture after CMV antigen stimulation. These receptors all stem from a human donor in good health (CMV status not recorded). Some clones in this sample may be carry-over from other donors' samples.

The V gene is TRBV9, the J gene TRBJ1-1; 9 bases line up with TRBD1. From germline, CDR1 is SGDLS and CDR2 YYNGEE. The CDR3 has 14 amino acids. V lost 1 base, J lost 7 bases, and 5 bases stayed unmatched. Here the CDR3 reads CASSVRDRDFEAFF. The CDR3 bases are TGTGCCAGCAGCGTAAGGGACAGGGATTTTGAAGCTTTCTTT.

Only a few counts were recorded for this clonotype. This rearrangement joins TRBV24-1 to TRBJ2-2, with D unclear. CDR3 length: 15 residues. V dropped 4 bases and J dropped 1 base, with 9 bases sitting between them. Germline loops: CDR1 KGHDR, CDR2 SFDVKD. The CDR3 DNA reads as TGTGCCACCAGTGACCGGCAGGAGAACACCGGGGAGCTGTTTTTT. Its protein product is CATSDRQENTGELFF.

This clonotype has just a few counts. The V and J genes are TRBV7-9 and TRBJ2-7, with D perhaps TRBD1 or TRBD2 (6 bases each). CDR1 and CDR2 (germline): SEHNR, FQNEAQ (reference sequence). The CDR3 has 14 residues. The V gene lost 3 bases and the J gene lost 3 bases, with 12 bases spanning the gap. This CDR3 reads CASSLVGGGYEQYF. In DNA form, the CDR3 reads TGTGCCAGCAGCTTGGTGGGGGGCGGCTACGAGCAGTACTTC.

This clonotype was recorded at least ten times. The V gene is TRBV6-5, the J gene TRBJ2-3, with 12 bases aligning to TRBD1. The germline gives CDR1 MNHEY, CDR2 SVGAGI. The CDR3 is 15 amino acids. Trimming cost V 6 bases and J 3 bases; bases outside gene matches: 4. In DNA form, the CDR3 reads TGTGCCAGCAGACCGGGACAGGGGGCTACAGATACGCAGTATTTT. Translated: CASRPGQGATDTQYF.

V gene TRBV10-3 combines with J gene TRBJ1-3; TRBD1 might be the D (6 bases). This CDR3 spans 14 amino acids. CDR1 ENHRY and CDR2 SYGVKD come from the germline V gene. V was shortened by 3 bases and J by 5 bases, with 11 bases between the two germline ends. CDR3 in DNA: TGTGCCATCAGTGACGAGGGACATCGAAACACCATATATTTT. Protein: CAISDEGHRNTIYF.

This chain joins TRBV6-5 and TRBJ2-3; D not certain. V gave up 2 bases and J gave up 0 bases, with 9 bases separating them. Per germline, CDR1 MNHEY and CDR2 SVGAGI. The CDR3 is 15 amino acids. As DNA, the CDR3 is TGTGCCAGCAGTTACGTAGCCTCCAGCACAGATACGCAGTATTTT. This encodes CASSYVASSTDTQYF.

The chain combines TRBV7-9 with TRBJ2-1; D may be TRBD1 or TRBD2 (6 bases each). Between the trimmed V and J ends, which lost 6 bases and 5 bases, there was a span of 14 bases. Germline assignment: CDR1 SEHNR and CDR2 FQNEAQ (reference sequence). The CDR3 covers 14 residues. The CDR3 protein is CASRGGNLNNEQFF. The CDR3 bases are TGTGCCAGCAGAGGGGGGAACCTCAACAATGAGCAGTTCTTC.

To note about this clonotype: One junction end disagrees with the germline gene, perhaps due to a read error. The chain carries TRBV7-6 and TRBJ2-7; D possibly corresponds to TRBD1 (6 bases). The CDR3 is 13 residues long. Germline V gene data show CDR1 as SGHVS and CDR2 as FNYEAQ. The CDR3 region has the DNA TGTACCAGCAGCTTAGGGGGAGCTTACGAGCAGTACTTC. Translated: CTSSLGGAYEQYF.